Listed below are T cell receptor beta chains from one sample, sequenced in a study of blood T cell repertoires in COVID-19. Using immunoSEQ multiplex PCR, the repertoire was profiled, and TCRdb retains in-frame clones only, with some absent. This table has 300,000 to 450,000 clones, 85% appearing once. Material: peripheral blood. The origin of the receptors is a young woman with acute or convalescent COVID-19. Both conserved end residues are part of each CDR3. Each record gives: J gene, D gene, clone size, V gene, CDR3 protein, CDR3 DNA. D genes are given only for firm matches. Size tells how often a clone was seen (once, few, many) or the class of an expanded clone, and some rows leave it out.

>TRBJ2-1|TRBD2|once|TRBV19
CASSGLAGPYNEQFF
TGTGCCAGTTCAGGACTAGCGGGACCCTACAATGAGCAGTTCTTC
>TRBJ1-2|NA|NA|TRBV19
CASSIKSEGIGYTF
TGTGCCAGTAGTATTAAGTCGGAGGGGATAGGCTACACCTTC
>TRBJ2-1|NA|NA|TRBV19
CASSMVQYNEQFF
TGTGCCAGTAGTATGGTCCAGTACAATGAGCAGTTCTTC
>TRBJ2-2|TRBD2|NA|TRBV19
CASGRDTGELFF
TGTGCTTCCGGGAGGGACACCGGGGAGCTGTTTTTT
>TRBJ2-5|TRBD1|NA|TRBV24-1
CATSDRTGGGETQYF
TGTGCCACCAGTGATCGGACAGGGGGGGGAGAGACCCAGTACTTC
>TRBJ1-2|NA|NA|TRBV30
CAWSPSEAGGYTF
TGTGCCTGGAGTCCTTCAGAGGCCGGGGGCTACACCTTC
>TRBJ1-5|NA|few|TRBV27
CASSLYPVHLSNQPQHF
TGTGCCAGCAGTTTATATCCAGTTCACCTTAGCAATCAGCCCCAGCATTTT
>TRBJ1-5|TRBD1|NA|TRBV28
CASSGTVNQPQHF
TGTGCCAGCAGTGGGACAGTCAATCAGCCCCAGCATTTT
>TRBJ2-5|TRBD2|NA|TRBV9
CASSGEGLAGGETQYF
TGTGCCAGCAGCGGAGAGGGACTAGCGGGGGGAGAGACCCAGTACTTC
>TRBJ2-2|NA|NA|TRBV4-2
CASSQERNSGELFF
TGTGCCAGCAGCCAAGAAAGAAACAGCGGGGAGCTGTTTTTT
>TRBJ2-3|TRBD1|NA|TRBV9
CASSPRTGSDTQYF
TGTGCCAGCAGCCCCAGGACAGGGTCGGATACGCAGTATTTT
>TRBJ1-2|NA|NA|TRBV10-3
CAISESGGNYGYTF
TGTGCCATCAGTGAGTCGGGGGGTAACTATGGCTACACCTTC
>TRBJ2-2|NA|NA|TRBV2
CASSGGQGNTGELFF
TGTGCCAGCAGTGGAGGTCAGGGCAACACCGGGGAGCTGTTTTTT
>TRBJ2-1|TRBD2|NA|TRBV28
CASSEPSGGSYNEQFF
TGTGCCAGCAGCGAACCTAGCGGGGGGTCCTACAATGAGCAGTTCTTC
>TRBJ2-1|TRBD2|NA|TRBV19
CASSGSAGGIYNEQFF
TGTGCCAGTAGTGGATCAGCGGGAGGGATCTACAATGAGCAGTTCTTC
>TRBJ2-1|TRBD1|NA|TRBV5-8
CASSWGTDRVWNEQFF
TGTGCCAGCAGCTGGGGGACCGACAGGGTGTGGAATGAGCAGTTCTTC
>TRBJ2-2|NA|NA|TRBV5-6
CASSPGDAMAGELFF
TGTGCCAGCAGCCCAGGGGACGCCATGGCCGGGGAGCTGTTTTTT
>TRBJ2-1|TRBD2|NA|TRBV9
CASSALTSGSNEQFF
TGTGCCAGCAGCGCACTAACTAGCGGGAGTAATGAGCAGTTCTTC
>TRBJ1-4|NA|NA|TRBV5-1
CASSHSGDHNEKLFF
TGCGCCAGCAGCCATTCAGGGGATCACAATGAAAAACTGTTTTTT
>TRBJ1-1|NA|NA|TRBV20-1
CSARGQSEAFF
TGCAGTGCTAGAGGACAGTCTGAAGCTTTCTTT
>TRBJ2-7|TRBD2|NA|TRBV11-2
CASSLRLAGIYEQYF
TGTGCCAGCAGCTTGAGACTAGCGGGGATCTACGAGCAGTACTTC
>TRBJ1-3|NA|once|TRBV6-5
CASSPSGNTIYF
TGTGCCAGCAGTCCCAGTGGAAACACCATATATTTT
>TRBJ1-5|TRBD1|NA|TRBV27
CASSSGQGGSNQPQHF
TGTGCCAGCAGTTCTGGACAGGGGGGAAGCAATCAGCCCCAGCATTTT
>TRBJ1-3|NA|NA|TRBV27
CASSLPKHVPSGNTIYF
TGTGCCAGCAGTTTACCGAAACACGTCCCCTCTGGAAACACCATATATTTT
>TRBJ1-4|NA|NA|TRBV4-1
CASSQGARSATNEKLFF
TGCGCCAGCAGCCAAGGCGCCCGTTCTGCAACTAATGAAAAACTGTTTTTT
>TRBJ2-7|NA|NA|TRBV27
CASSRIAGQTYEQYF
TGTGCCAGCAGCCGTATCGCGGGACAGACCTACGAGCAGTACTTC
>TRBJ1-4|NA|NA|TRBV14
CASSIPREANEKLFF
TGTGCCAGCAGCATCCCAAGGGAGGCTAATGAAAAACTGTTTTTT
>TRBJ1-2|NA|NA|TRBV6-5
CASSSTLEYNYGYTF
TGTGCCAGCAGTTCCACGTTAGAGTATAACTATGGCTACACCTTC
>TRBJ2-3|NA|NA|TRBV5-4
CASTRRFTDTQYF
TGTGCCAGCACCCGGCGGTTCACAGATACGCAGTATTTT
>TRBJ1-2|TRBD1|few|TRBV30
CAWSPNRGDYYGYTF
TGTGCCTGGAGTCCAAACAGGGGAGACTACTATGGCTACACCTTC
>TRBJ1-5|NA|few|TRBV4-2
CASSQGGHSNQPQHF
TGTGCCAGCAGCCAAGGGGGGCATAGCAATCAGCCCCAGCATTTT